The rows below give T cell receptor beta chains drawn from one sample of a study of blood T cell repertoires in COVID-19. Generated by immunoSEQ multiplex PCR, the TCRdb table keeps only in-frame clones and is missing some. The sample carries about 320,000 clones, 70% to 90% recorded once. Sequenced sample: PBMCs or T cells enriched from blood (not recorded which). The receptors originated from a woman younger than 45 who had recovered from COVID-19. The CDR3 runs from the conserved cysteine through the conserved F or W. D genes are given only for firm matches. Clone size appears in some rows only: once, few, many, or a class for an expanded clone.

- | TRBJ2-3 | - | TRBV25-1 | TGTGCCAGCAGTGAAGGACTCGATACGCAGTATTTT | CASSEGLDTQYF
- | TRBJ1-4 | - | TRBV19 | TGTGCCAGTAGTCCCGGGTTTAATGAAAAACTGTTTTTT | CASSPGFNEKLFF
TRBD2 | TRBJ2-5 | - | TRBV20-1 | TGCAGTGCTAGTGAGGCGGGGGGGCATCAAGAGACCCAGTACTTC | CSASEAGGHQETQYF
- | TRBJ1-6 | once | TRBV5-4 | TGTGCCAGCAGCCGCAGTCAGGGAAGTATGCCCCTCCACTTT | CASSRSQGSMPLHF
TRBD1 | TRBJ1-1 | - | TRBV28 | TGTGCCAGCAGTCGAGGACAGGGTAGAGCTTTCTTT | CASSRGQGRAFF
- | TRBJ1-1 | few | TRBV6-2/TRBV6-3 | TGTGCCAGCAGTTGGACGTTCAGGGGGAACACTGAAGCTTTCTTT | CASSWTFRGNTEAFF
- | TRBJ2-5 | - | TRBV18 | TGTGCCAGCTCACAGGACAACCAAGAGACCCAGTACTTC | CASSQDNQETQYF
- | TRBJ2-1 | - | TRBV19 | TGTGCCAGTTCCTCTCCGTCCAATGAGCAGTTCTTC | CASSSPSNEQFF
- | TRBJ2-5 | once | TRBV7-9 | TGTGCCAGCAGCTTGTACGTCGGGACACAAGAGACCCAGTACTTC | CASSLYVGTQETQYF
TRBD1 | TRBJ1-4 | - | TRBV27 | TGTGCCAGCAGTCCCGACAGGGGACGTAATGAAAAACTGTTTTTT | CASSPDRGRNEKLFF
TRBD1 | TRBJ1-6 | - | TRBV15 | TGTGCCACCAGCAGAGTTCGACAGGGAGATTCACCCCTCCACTTT | CATSRVRQGDSPLHF
- | TRBJ1-2 | - | TRBV7-9 | TGTGCCAGCAGCTTAGCAGGGACAAACTATGGCTACACCTTC | CASSLAGTNYGYTF
TRBD1 | TRBJ1-4 | - | TRBV5-1 | TGCGCCAGCAGAGTCGGGACAGGGAGCGAAAAACTGTTTTTT | CASRVGTGSEKLFF
- | TRBJ1-1 | few | TRBV6-1 | TGTGCCAGCAGTGATCCCCTCTGGAACACGGGTGAAGCTTTCTTT | CASSDPLWNTGEAFF
TRBD1 | TRBJ1-5 | - | TRBV19 | TGTGCCAGTACCTGGGCGGGAGGCAGGGGGAGGGATCAGCCCCAGCATTTT | CASTWAGGRGRDQPQHF
TRBD1 | TRBJ1-4 | - | TRBV6-5 | TGTGCCAGCAGACGGGACAGCCCAACTAATGAAAAACTGTTTTTT | CASRRDSPTNEKLFF
- | TRBJ1-2 | - | TRBV9 | TGTGCCAGCAGCCGTCTTAGCGGGCCTGGCTATGGCTACACCTTC | CASSRLSGPGYGYTF
TRBD1 | TRBJ1-1 | - | TRBV18 | TGTGCCAGCTCACGGACAGGCGAAGCTTTCTTT | CASSRTGEAFF
TRBD1 | TRBJ1-5 | - | TRBV9 | TGTGCCAGCGGACAAATGACCGGGACAGGGGATAGCAATCAGCCCCAGCATTTT | CASGQMTGTGDSNQPQHF
- | TRBJ1-1 | few | TRBV29-1 | TGCACCTGTCGCGGGACCGAGAACACTGAAGCTTTCTTT | CTCRGTENTEAFF
- | TRBJ2-6 | - | TRBV21-1 | TGTGCGGCGGGCCGGGACAGGTCGACCTCTGGGGCCAACGTCCTGACTTTC | CAAGRDRSTSGANVLTF
- | TRBJ1-1 | - | TRBV15 | TGTGCCACCAGCAGAGACCTAACAAGGGGCATATTGAACACTGAAGCTTTCTTT | CATSRDLTRGILNTEAFF
- | TRBJ2-1 | once | TRBV12-3/TRBV12-4 | TGTGCCAGCAGTTCGCATAGCGATGAGCAGTTCTTC | CASSSHSDEQFF
TRBD1 | TRBJ1-1 | - | TRBV7-2 | TGTGCCACCAAATTGGGACAGATGAACACTGAAGCTTTCTTT | CATKLGQMNTEAFF
- | TRBJ1-4 | - | TRBV4-1 | TGCGCCAGCAGCCAAGTAGAGGCAGTTAAATCTGAAAAACTGTTTTTT | CASSQVEAVKSEKLFF
TRBD1 | TRBJ2-2 | - | TRBV11-2 | TGTGCCAGCAGCCCAAGGACAGGGTTTGGACTTAAGGGGGAGCTGTTTTTT | CASSPRTGFGLKGELFF
TRBD1 | TRBJ1-6 | - | TRBV5-1 | TGCGCCAGCAGGTCCGACAGGGCGCGGGCAAATTCACCCCTCCACTTT | CASRSDRARANSPLHF
- | TRBJ1-2 | - | TRBV4-1 | TGCGCCAGCAGCAATAACAGGGAATCTTATGGCTACACCTTC | CASSNNRESYGYTF
- | TRBJ2-3 | - | TRBV9 | TGTGCCAGCAGCGTAGGTCAAGATACGCAGTATTTT | CASSVGQDTQYF
TRBD1 | TRBJ1-5 | once | TRBV19 | TGTGCCAGTAGTAACTTGGACAGGGATGGCTATCAGCCCCAGCATTTT | CASSNLDRDGYQPQHF
- | TRBJ1-2 | - | TRBV5-4 | TGTGCCAGCAGCTTGGCTCCGTCAAGGGGTGGCTACACCTTC | CASSLAPSRGGYTF
- | TRBJ2-1 | - | TRBV12-5 | TGTGCTAGTGGTTTGCCCCAACAGGAGACTTGCGAGCAGTTCTTC | CASGLPQQETCEQFF
- | TRBJ1-1 | - | TRBV5-1 | TGCGCCAGCAGCGTTCGGGGGGGTGACACTGAAGCTTTCTTT | CASSVRGGDTEAFF
TRBD1 | TRBJ1-1 | - | TRBV5-1 | TGCGCCAGCAGCTTGGACGGGACAGCCATGAACACTGAAGCTTTCTTT | CASSLDGTAMNTEAFF
TRBD1 | TRBJ1-2 | - | TRBV6-5 | TGTGCCAGCAGGGGGACAGGGGGAACTGGCTACACCTTC | CASRGTGGTGYTF
- | TRBJ1-3 | - | TRBV18 | TGTGCCAGCTCACCAGTCCGGGTTGACACCATATATTTT | CASSPVRVDTIYF
- | TRBJ1-3 | - | TRBV5-5 | TGTGCCAGCAGCTTGGACGGGGTCTACACCATATATTTT | CASSLDGVYTIYF
- | TRBJ1-1 | - | TRBV5-1 | TGCGCCAGCAGCAACGGACAGTCGAGAAACACTGAAGCTTTCTTT | CASSNGQSRNTEAFF
- | TRBJ1-2 | once | TRBV18 | TGTGCCAGCTCACCACTACAAGGGGAACTGGGGCATGGCTACACCTTC | CASSPLQGELGHGYTF
TRBD2 | TRBJ2-2 | - | TRBV2 | TGTGCCAGCAGTTTACTAGCGGGGGGGGACACCGGGGAGCTGTTTTTT | CASSLLAGGDTGELFF
TRBD1 | TRBJ2-7 | - | TRBV5-4 | TGTGCCAGCAGCTTGGCAGGGGGCGACGAGCAGTACTTC | CASSLAGGDEQYF
- | TRBJ2-7 | - | TRBV10-3 | TGTGCCATCAGTGGGCGGGACGCCTACGAGCAGTACTTC | CAISGRDAYEQYF